This TCR beta chain was recorded in a study of T cell responses to AZD1222 COVID-19 vaccine. Regarding the study as a whole: Only a handful of AZD1222 recipients, roughly six in all, had baseline seropositivity. Mapped onto spike, vaccine-associated CD4 TCRs spanned it and were dominant at 160-218 and 743-854.

Measured with immunoSEQ multiplex PCR; TCRdb has only the in-frame clones, and not every one. The sample shows roughly 99,000 clones, approximately 90% of them seen only once. CDR3 length: 16 residues. Germline assignment: CDR1 SGHNT and CDR2 YYREEE (reference sequence). With V trimmed by 4 bases and J by 0 bases, 4 bases remained unmatched. Remarks on this clone: The antigen remains undetermined.

This material consisted of peripheral blood, taken 28 days after the second AZD1222 dose. This chain links TRBV5-4 with TRBJ2-3, with TRBD2 matching 11 bases. This clonotype was sampled from an adult who received the AZD1222 COVID-19 vaccine. The CDR3 loop reads CASSQGTSGSTDTQYF. The CDR3 DNA reads TGTGCCAGCAGCCAAGGGACTAGCGGAAGCACAGATACGCAGTATTTT.